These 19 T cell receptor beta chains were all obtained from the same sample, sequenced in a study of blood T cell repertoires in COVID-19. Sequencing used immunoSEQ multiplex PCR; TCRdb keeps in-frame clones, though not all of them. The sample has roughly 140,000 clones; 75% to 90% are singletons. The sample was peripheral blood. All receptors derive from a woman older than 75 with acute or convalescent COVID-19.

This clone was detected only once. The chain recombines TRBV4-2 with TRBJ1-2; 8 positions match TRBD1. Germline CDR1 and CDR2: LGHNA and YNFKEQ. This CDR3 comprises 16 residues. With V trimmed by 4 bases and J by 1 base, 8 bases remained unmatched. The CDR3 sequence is CASSPSDRGVNYGYTF. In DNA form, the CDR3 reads TGTGCCAGCAGCCCTTCAGACAGGGGAGTTAACTATGGCTACACCTTC.

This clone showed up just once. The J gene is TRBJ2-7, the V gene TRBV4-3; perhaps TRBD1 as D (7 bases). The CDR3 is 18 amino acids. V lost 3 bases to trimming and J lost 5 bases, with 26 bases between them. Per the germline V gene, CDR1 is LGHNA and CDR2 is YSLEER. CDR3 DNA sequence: TGCGCCAGCAGCCATGATCGACAGGGAGGAGGGCCTCGGGACGAGCAGTACTTC. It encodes CASSHDRQGGGPRDEQYF.

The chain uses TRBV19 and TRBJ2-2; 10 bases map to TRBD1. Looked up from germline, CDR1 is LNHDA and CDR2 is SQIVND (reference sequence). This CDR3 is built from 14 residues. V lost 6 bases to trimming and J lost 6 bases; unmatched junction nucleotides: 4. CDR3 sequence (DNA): TGTGCCAGTAGGGACAGGGGGGATCCCGGGGAGCTGTTTTTT. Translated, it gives CASRDRGDPGELFF.

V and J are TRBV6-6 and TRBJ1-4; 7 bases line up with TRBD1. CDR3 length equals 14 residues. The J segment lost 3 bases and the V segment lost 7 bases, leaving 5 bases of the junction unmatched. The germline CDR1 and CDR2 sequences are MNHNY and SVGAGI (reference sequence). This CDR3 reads CASMDGTANEKLFF. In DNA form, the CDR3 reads TGTGCCAGCATGGACGGGACAGCTAATGAAAAACTGTTTTTT.

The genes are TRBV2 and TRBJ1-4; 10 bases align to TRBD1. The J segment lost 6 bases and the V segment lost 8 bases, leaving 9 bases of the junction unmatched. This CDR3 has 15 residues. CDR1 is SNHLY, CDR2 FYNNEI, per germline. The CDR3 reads CASEFGGTGDEKLFF. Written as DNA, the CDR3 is TGTGCCAGCGAGTTTGGGGGGACAGGGGATGAAAAACTGTTTTTT.

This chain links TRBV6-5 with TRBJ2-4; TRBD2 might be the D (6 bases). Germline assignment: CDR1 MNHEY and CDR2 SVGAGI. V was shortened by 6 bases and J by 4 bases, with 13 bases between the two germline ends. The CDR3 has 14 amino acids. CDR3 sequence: CASSSGSVKNIQYF. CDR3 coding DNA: TGTGCCAGCAGCTCCGGGAGTGTGAAAAACATTCAGTACTTC.

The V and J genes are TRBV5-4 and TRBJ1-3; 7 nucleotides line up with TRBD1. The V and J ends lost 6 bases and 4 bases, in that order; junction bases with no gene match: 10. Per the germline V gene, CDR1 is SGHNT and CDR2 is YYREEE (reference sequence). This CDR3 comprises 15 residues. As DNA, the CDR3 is TGTGCCAGCACCCTGGGGGACAGTTCGGGAAACACCATATATTTT. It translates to CASTLGDSSGNTIYF. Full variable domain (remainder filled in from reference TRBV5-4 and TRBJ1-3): ETGVTQSPTHLIKTRGQQVTLRCSSQSGHNTVSWYQQALGQGPQFIFQYYREEENGRGNFPPRFSGLQFPNYSSELNVNALELDDSALYLCASTLGDSSGNTIYFGEGSWLTVV.

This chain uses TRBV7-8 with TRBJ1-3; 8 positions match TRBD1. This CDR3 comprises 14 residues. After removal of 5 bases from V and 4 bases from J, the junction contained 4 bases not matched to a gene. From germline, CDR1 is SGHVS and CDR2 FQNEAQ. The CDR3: CASSRTGPGNTIYF. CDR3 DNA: TGTGCCAGCAGCCGGACAGGGCCGGGAAACACCATATATTTT.

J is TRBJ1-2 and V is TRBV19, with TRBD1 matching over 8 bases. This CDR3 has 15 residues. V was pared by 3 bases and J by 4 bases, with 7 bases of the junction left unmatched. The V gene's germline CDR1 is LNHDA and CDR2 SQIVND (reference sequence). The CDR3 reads CASSIPSGQGYGYTF. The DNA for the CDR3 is TGTGCCAGTAGTATCCCCTCCGGACAGGGCTATGGCTACACCTTC. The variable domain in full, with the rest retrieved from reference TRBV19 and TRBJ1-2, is DGGITQSPKYLFRKEGQNVTLSCEQNLNHDAMYWYRQDPGQGLRLIYYSQIVNDFQKGDIAEGYSVSREKKESFPLTVTSAQKNPTAFYLCASSIPSGQGYGYTFGSGTRLTVV.

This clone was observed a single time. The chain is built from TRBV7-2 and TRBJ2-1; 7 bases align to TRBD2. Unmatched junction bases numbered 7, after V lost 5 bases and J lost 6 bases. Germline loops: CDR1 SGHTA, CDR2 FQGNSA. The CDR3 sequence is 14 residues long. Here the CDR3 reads CASSTVSGGNEQFF. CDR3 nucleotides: TGTGCCAGCAGCACCGTCTCGGGAGGCAATGAGCAGTTCTTC.

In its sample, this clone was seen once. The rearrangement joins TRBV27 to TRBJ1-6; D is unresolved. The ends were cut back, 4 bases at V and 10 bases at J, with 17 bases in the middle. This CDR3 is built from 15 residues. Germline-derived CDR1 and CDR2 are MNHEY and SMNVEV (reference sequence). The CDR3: CASSSSSPAGSPLHF. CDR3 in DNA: TGTGCCAGCAGTTCCTCGTCCCCTGCCGGGTCACCCCTCCACTTT.

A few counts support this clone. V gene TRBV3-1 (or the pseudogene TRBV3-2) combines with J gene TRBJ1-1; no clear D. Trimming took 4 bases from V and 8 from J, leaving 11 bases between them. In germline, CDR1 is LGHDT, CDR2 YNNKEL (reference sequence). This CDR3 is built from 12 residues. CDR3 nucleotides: TGTGCCAGCAGCCTGGGCCACTCCGAAGCTTTCTTT. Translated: CASSLGHSEAFF.

CDR3 residues: CASSMLVGGNTEAFF. CDR3 nucleotide sequence: TGCGCCAGCAGCATGCTAGTCGGGGGTAACACTGAAGCTTTCTTT. The chain recombines TRBV5-1 with TRBJ1-1; D is perhaps TRBD1 (5 bases). The CDR3 runs 15 residues. Germline values: CDR1 SGHRS, CDR2 YFSETQ. V shed 4 bases and J shed 2 bases, with 15 bases lying between them.

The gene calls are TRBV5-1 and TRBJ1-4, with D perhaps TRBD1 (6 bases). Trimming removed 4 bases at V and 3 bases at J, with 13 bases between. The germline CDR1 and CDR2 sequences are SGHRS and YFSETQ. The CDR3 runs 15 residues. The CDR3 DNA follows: TGCGCCAGCAGCCTAGGGGGTACGGCTAATGAAAAACTGTTTTTT. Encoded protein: CASSLGGTANEKLFF. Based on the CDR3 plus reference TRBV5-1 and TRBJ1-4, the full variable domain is KAGVTQTPRYLIKTRGQQVTLSCSPISGHRSVSWYQQTPGQGLQFLFEYFSETQRNKGNFPGRFSGRQFSNSRSEMNVSTLELGDSALYLCASSLGGTANEKLFFGSGTQLSVL.

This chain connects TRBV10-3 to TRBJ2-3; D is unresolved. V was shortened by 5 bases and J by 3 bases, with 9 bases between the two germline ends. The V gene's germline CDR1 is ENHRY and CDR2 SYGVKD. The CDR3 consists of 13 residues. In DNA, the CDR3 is TGTGCCATCAGTTTTGCGGCTACAGATACGCAGTATTTT. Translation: CAISFAATDTQYF.

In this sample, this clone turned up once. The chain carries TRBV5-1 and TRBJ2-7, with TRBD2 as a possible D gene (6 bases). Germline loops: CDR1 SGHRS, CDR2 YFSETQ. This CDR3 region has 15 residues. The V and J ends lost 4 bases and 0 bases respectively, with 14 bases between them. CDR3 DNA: TGCGCCAGCAGCAAGACTAGTCCGGGCTCCTACGAGCAGTACTTC. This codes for CASSKTSPGSYEQYF.

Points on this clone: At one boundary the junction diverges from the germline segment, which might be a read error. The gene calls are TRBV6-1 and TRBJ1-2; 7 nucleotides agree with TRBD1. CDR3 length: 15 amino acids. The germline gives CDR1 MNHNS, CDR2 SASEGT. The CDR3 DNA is TGTGCCAGCAGTCAAGCACCGGGACAGAACTATGGCTACACCTTC. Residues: CASSQAPGQNYGYTF.

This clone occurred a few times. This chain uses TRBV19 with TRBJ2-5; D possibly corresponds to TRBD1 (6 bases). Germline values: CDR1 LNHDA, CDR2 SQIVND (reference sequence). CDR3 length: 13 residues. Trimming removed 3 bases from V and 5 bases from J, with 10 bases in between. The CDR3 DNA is TGTGCCAGTAGTATGGCGCAGGGGGAGACCCAGTACTTC. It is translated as CASSMAQGETQYF.

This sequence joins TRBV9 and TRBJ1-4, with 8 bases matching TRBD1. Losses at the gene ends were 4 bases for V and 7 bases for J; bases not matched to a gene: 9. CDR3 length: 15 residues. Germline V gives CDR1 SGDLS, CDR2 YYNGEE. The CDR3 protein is CASSPTQGVREKLFF. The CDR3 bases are TGTGCCAGCAGCCCGACACAGGGGGTACGTGAAAAACTGTTTTTT.